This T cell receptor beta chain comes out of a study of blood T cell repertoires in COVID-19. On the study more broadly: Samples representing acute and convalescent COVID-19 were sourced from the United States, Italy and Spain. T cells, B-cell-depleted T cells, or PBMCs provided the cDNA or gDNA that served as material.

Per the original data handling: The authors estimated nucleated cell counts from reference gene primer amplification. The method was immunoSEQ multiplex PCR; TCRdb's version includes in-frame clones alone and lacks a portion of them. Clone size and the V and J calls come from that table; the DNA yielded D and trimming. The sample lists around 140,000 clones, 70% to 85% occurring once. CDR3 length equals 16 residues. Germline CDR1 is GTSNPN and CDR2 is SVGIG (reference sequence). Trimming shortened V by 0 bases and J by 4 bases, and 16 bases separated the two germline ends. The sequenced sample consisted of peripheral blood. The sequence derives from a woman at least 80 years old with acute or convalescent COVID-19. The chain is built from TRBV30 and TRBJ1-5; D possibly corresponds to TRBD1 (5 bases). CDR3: CAWSVGHLILNQPQHF. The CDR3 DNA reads TGTGCCTGGAGTGTAGGACACCTGATCCTTAATCAGCCCCAGCATTTT.